This TCR beta chain originates from a study of cytomegalovirus exposure and HLA in healthy donors. The PCR contained 60 Vbeta and 13 Jbeta primers. The repertoire was sequenced with immunoSEQ multiplex PCR; TCRdb's copy has only in-frame clones and lacks some. Of about 160,000 clones listed, 80% to 90% are singletons. This clone was seen more than once but under ten times. V lost 4 bases to trimming and J lost 7 bases, with 12 bases between them. CDR1 is SGHRS and CDR2 is YFSETQ in the germline V gene. The length of the CDR3 is 14 residues. The receptor comes from a male donor in good health and CMV-seronegative. This sequence joins TRBV5-1 and TRBJ1-6; weak D call: TRBD1 (6 bases). Source material: PBMCs. The CDR3 spells CASSIGQLNSPLHF. CDR3 coding DNA: TGCGCCAGCAGCATAGGACAGCTCAATTCACCCCTCCACTTT.